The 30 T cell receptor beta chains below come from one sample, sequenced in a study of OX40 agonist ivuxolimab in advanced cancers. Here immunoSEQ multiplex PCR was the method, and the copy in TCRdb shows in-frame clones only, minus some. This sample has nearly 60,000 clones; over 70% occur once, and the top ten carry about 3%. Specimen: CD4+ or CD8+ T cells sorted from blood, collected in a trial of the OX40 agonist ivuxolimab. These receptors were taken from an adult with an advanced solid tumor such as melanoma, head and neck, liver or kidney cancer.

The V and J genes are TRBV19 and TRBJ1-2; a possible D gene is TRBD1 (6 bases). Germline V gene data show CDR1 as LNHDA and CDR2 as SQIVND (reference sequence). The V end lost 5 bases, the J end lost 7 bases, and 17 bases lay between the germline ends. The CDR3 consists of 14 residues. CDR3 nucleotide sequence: TGTGCCAGTAGTCTCGGGGGGGGCGCGGCTGGCTACACCTTC. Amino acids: CASSLGGGAAGYTF.

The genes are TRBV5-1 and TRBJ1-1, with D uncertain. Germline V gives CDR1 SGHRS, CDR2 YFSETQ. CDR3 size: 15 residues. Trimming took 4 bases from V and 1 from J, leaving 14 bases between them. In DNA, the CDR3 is TGCGCCAGCAGCCGAACCTCAGACGGGAACACTGAAGCTTTCTTT. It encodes CASSRTSDGNTEAFF.

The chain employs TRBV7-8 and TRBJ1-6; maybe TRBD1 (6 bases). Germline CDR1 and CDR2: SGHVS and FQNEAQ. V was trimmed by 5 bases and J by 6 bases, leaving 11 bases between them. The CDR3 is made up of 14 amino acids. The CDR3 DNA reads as TGTGCCAGCAGCAGACAGGCTGTTAATTCACCCCTCCACTTT. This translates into CASSRQAVNSPLHF.

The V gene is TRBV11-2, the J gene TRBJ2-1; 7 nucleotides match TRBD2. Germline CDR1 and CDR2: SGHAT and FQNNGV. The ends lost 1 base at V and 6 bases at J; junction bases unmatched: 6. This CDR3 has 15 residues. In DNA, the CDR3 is TGTGCCAGCAGCTTAGGGGGGAGGGCCAGCAATGAGCAGTTCTTC. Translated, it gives CASSLGGRASNEQFF.

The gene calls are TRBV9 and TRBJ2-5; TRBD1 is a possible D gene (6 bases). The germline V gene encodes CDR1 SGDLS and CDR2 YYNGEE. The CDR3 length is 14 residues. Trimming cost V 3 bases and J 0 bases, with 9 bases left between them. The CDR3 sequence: CASSGTAYQETQYF. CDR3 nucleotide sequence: TGTGCCAGCAGCGGGACAGCGTACCAAGAGACCCAGTACTTC. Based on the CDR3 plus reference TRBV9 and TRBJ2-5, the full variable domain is DSGVTQTPKHLITATGQRVTLRCSPRSGDLSVYWYQQSLDQGLQFLIQYYNGEERAKGNILERFSAQQFPDLHSELNLSSLELGDSALYFCASSGTAYQETQYFGPGTRLLVL.

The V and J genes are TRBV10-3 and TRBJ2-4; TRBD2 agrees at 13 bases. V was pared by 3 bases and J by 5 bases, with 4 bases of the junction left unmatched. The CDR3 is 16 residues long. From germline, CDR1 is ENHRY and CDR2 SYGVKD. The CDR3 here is CAISDGLAGVENIQYF. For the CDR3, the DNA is TGTGCCATCAGTGACGGACTAGCGGGAGTTGAAAACATTCAGTACTTC.

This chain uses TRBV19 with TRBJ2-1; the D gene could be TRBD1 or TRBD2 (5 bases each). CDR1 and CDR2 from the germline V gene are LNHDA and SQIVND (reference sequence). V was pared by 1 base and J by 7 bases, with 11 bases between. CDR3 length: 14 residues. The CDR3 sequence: CASSIATEGNEQFF. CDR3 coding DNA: TGTGCCAGTAGTATAGCGACCGAGGGGAATGAGCAGTTCTTC.

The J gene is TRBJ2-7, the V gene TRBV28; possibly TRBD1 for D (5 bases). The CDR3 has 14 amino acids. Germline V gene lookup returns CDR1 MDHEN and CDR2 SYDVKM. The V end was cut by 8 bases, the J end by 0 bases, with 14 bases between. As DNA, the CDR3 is TGTGCCAGCGCCCGCCCAGGGCACTCCTACGAGCAGTACTTC. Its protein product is CASARPGHSYEQYF.

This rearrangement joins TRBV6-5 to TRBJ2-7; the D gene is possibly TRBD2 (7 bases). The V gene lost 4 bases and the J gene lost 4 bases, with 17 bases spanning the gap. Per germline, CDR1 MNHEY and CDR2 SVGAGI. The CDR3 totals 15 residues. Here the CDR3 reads CASSSRGGIGYEQYF. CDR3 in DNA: TGTGCCAGCAGTTCCAGGGGAGGGATAGGGTACGAGCAGTACTTC.

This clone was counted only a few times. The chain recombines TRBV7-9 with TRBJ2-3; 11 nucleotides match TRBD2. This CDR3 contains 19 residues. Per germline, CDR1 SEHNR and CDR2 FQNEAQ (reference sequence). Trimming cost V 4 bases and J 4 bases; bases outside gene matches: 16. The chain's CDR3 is CASSSRVNLAGGYSDTQYF. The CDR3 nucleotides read TGTGCCAGCAGCTCCAGGGTGAACTTAGCGGGAGGGTACTCAGATACGCAGTATTTT.

Here the CDR3 reads CASSPDRGSSYEQYF. CDR3 nucleotide sequence: TGTGCCAGCAGCCCAGACAGGGGGAGCTCCTACGAGCAGTACTTC. V usage is TRBV5-4 and J usage is TRBJ2-5; 9 bases agree with TRBD1. Judging by the DNA end, TRBJ2-7 fits better; the J call may be wrong. This CDR3 region has 15 residues. Germline CDR1 SGHNT, CDR2 YYREEE (reference sequence).

CDR3 sequence: CASSKTTYEQYF. In nucleotides, the CDR3 is TGTGCCAGCAGTAAGACCACCTACGAGCAGTACTTC. V and J are TRBV6-1 and TRBJ2-7; no reliable D call. Trimming took off 5 bases at V and 2 bases at J, with 7 bases between the two ends. The CDR3 spans 12 residues. Per the germline V gene, CDR1 is MNHNS and CDR2 is SASEGT.

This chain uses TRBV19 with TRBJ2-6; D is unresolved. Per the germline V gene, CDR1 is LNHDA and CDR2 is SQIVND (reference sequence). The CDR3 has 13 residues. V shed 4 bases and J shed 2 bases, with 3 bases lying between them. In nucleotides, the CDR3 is TGTGCCAGTAGTAACGCTGGGGCCAACGTCCTGACTTTC. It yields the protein CASSNAGANVLTF.

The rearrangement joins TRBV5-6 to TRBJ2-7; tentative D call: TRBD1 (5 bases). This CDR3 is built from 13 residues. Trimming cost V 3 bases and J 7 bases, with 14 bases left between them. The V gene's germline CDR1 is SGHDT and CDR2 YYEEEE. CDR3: CASSWGLGREQYF. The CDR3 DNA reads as TGTGCCAGCAGCTGGGGCCTAGGCCGGGAGCAGTACTTC.

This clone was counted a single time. CDR3 sequence: CASSSFSNTGELFF. CDR3 DNA sequence: TGTGCCAGCAGCTCCTTTTCGAACACCGGGGAGCTGTTTTTT. The genes are TRBV11-3 and TRBJ2-2; no reliable D call. Trimming cost V 4 bases and J 0 bases, with 6 bases left between them. Per germline, CDR1 SGHNT and CDR2 YENEEA. CDR3 size: 14 residues.

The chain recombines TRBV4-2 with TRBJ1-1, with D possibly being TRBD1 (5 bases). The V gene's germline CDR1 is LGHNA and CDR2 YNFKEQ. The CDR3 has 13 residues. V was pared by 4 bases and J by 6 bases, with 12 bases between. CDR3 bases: TGTGCCAGCAGCCTCCAGGGCTACGCTGAAGCTTTCTTT. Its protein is CASSLQGYAEAFF.

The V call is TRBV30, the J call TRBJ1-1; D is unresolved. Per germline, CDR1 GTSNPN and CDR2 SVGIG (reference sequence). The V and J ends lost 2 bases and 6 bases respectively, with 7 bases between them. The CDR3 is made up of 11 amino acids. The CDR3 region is CAWSYESEAFF. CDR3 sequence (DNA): TGTGCCTGGAGTTATGAATCTGAAGCTTTCTTT.

In nucleotides, the CDR3 is TGTGCCAGCAGCTTAGGCGGGAGTCTGAATGAGCAGTTCTTC. It encodes CASSLGGSLNEQFF. This rearrangement joins TRBV11-3 to TRBJ2-1; 7 nucleotides match TRBD2. Germline CDR1 is SGHNT and CDR2 is YENEEA. After removal of 1 base from V and 7 bases from J, the junction contained 4 bases not matched to a gene. The CDR3 spans 14 residues.

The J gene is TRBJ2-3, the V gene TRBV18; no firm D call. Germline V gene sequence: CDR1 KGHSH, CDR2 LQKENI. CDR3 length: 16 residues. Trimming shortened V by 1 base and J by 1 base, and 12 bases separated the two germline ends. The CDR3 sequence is CASSPLSVMGTDTQYF. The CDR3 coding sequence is TGTGCCAGCTCACCACTTTCCGTAATGGGCACAGATACGCAGTATTTT.

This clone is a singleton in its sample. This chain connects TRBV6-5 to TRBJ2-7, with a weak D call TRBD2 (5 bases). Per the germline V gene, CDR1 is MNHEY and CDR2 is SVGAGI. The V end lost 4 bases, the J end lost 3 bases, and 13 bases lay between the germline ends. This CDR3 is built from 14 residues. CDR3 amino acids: CASSFGLKIYEQYF. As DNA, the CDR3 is TGTGCCAGCAGTTTTGGACTCAAAATCTACGAGCAGTACTTC.

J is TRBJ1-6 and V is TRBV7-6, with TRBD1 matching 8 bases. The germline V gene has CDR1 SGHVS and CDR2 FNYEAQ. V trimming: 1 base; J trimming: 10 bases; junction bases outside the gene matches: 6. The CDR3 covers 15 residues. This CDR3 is CASSLEGRGRSPLHF. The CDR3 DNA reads TGTGCCAGCAGCTTAGAGGGCAGGGGGCGGTCACCCCTCCACTTT.

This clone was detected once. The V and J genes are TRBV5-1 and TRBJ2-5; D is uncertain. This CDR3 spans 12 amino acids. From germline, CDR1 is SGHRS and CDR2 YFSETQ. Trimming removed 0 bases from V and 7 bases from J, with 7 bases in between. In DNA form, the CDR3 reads TGCGCCAGCAGCTTGGACCTGGTGACCCAGTACTTC. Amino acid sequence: CASSLDLVTQYF.

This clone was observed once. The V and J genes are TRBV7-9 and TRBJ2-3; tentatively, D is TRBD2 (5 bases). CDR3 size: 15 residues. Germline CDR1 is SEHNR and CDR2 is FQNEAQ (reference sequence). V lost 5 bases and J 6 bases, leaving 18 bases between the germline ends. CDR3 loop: CASSRPGGGGDTQYF. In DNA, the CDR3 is TGTGCCAGCAGCCGCCCTGGCGGAGGTGGGGATACGCAGTATTTT.

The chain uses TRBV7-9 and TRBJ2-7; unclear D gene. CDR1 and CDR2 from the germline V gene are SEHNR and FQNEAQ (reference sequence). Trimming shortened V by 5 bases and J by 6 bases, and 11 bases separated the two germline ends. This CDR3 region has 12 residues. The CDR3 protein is CASSQGSSEQYF. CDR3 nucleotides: TGTGCCAGCAGCCAAGGGTCTAGCGAGCAGTACTTC.

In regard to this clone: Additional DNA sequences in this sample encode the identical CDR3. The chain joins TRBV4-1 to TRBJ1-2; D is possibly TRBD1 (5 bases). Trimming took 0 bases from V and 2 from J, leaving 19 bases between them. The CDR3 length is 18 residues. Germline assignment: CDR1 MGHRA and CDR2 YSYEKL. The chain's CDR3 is CASSQDFSVVGANYGYTF. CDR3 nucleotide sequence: TGCGCCAGCAGCCAAGATTTCTCGGTGGTAGGGGCCAACTATGGCTACACCTTC.

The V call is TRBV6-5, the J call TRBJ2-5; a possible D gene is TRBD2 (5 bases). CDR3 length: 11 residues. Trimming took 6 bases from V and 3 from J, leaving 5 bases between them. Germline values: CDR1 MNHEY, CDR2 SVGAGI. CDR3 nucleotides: TGTGCCAGCAGGAGGGAAGAGACCCAGTACTTC. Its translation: CASRREETQYF.

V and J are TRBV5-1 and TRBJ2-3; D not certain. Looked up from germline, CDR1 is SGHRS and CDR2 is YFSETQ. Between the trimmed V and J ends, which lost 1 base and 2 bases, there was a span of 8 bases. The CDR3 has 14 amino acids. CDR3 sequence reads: CASSLMATTDTQYF. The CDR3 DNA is TGCGCCAGCAGCTTGATGGCGACCACAGATACGCAGTATTTT.

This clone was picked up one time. CDR3 residues: CASSQSNLAGQFF. The CDR3 nucleotides read TGTGCCAGCAGCCAAAGCAACCTAGCGGGACAGTTCTTC. The genes are TRBV5-4 and TRBJ2-1; 9 bases align to TRBD2. J was trimmed by 13 bases and V by 4 bases; bases with no gene match: 9. This CDR3 comprises 13 residues. The germline V gene encodes CDR1 SGHNT and CDR2 YYREEE (reference sequence).

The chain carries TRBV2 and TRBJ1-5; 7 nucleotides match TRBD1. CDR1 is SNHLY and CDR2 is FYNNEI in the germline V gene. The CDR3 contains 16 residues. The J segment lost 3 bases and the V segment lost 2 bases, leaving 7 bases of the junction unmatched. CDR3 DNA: TGTGCCAGCAGTGAAATGGGGGGACAGAACAATCAGCCCCAGCATTTT. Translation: CASSEMGGQNNQPQHF. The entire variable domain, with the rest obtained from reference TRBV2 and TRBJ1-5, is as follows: EPEVTQTPSHQVTQMGQEVILRCVPISNHLYFYWYRQILGQKVEFLVSFYNNEISEKSEIFDDQFSVERPDGSNFTLKIRSTKLEDSAMYFCASSEMGGQNNQPQHFGDGTRLSIL.

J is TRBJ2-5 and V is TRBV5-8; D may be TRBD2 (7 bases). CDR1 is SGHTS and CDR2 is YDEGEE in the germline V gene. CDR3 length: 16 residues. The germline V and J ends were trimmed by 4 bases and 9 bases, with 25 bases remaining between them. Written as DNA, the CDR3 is TGTGCCAGCAGCCCACCAATCGGGGGGCTCGTGGAGTCCCAGTACTTC. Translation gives CASSPPIGGLVESQYF.